Listed below are T cell receptor beta chains from one sample, sequenced in a study of blood T cell repertoires in COVID-19. The repertoire was sequenced with immunoSEQ multiplex PCR; TCRdb's copy has only in-frame clones and lacks some. The table has 350,000 to 400,000 clones, approximately 89% seen once; the top ten hold 0.86%. The sample comprised PBMCs or T cells enriched from blood (not recorded which). These receptors were collected from a middle-aged woman who had been exposed to COVID-19. CDR3s include the opening cysteine and the closing phenylalanine or tryptophan. A D gene is named only where the DNA matches it firmly. For some rows the clone size is stated as once, few or many, or as a class when expanded; others skip it.

j_gene | v_gene | d_gene | abundance | CDR3aa | CDR3nt
TRBJ1-2 | TRBV24-1 | TRBD1 | NA | CATRKPRTGRERAANYGYTF | TGTGCCACCAGAAAACCGAGGACAGGGAGGGAGAGAGCCGCTAACTATGGCTACACCTTC
TRBJ1-1 | TRBV11-1 | TRBD1 | NA | CASSLGGQGEAFF | TGTGCCAGCAGCTTAGGGGGACAGGGCGAAGCTTTCTTT
TRBJ1-2 | TRBV19 | NA | NA | CASRNLGASGYGYTF | TGTGCCAGTCGCAACCTGGGGGCATCGGGCTATGGCTACACCTTC
TRBJ2-2 | TRBV5-1 | TRBD1 | NA | CASSLAKQGARTGELFF | TGCGCCAGCAGCTTGGCCAAGCAGGGGGCGAGAACCGGGGAGCTGTTTTTT
TRBJ2-1 | TRBV6-2/TRBV6-3 | TRBD2 | NA | CASSYPPATGTSGRNEQFF | TGTGCCAGCAGTTATCCCCCAGCGACCGGGACTAGCGGGAGAAATGAGCAGTTCTTC
TRBJ2-7 | TRBV3-1/TRBV3-2 | NA | NA | CASSRGRAYEQYF | TGTGCCAGTTCTAGGGGGAGGGCCTACGAGCAGTACTTC
TRBJ1-2 | TRBV3-1/TRBV3-2 | NA | NA | CASSHQGLRGYTF | TGTGCCAGCAGCCATCAGGGTCTTCGGGGCTACACCTTC
TRBJ2-7 | TRBV18 | TRBD2 | NA | CASSQQMRGSSYEQYF | TGTGCCAGCTCACAACAAATGCGGGGGAGCTCCTACGAGCAGTACTTC
TRBJ1-2 | TRBV18 | TRBD1 | NA | CASSPNRGRNYGYTF | TGTGCCAGCTCACCGAACAGGGGGCGTAACTATGGCTACACCTTC
TRBJ1-1 | TRBV7-3 | NA | NA | CASSANGGRNTEAFF | TGTGCCAGCAGCGCGAATGGAGGCCGGAACACTGAAGCTTTCTTT
TRBJ2-1 | TRBV6-2/TRBV6-3 | TRBD2 | once | CASSYGVAGPEQFF | TGTGCCAGCAGTTACGGGGTAGCGGGGCCCGAGCAGTTCTTC
TRBJ1-1 | TRBV6-5 | TRBD1 | NA | CASRQGANTEAFF | TGTGCCAGCAGACAGGGGGCGAACACTGAAGCTTTCTTT
TRBJ1-1 | TRBV6-5 | TRBD1 | few | CASSPRQGRETFF | TGTGCCAGCAGTCCCCGACAGGGTAGGGAAACTTTCTTT
TRBJ2-7 | TRBV5-1 | TRBD2 | NA | CASSSSETSGRGYEQYF | TGCGCCAGCAGCTCCTCCGAAACTAGCGGGAGAGGGTACGAGCAGTACTTC
TRBJ1-2 | TRBV9 | TRBD1 | NA | CASSGWDRGRNPTADYGYTF | TGTGCCAGCAGTGGGTGGGACAGGGGGCGAAATCCAACCGCTGACTATGGCTACACCTTC
TRBJ2-5 | TRBV5-1 | TRBD1 | NA | CASSSDRGQETQYF | TGCGCCAGCAGCTCCGACAGGGGGCAAGAGACCCAGTACTTC
TRBJ2-5 | TRBV18 | NA | NA | CASSPGGETQYF | TGTGCCAGCTCCCCGGGCGGGGAGACCCAGTACTTC
TRBJ2-2 | TRBV6-5 | TRBD2 | NA | CASSLAGLDTGELFF | TGTGCCAGCAGTTTAGCGGGGTTGGACACCGGGGAGCTGTTTTTT
TRBJ1-3 | TRBV5-6 | NA | NA | CASSLGTAGNTIYF | TGTGCCAGCAGCTTGGGGACAGCTGGAAACACCATATATTTT
TRBJ1-1 | TRBV7-8 | NA | NA | CASSFREYTEAFF | TGTGCCAGCAGCTTCAGGGAATACACTGAAGCTTTCTTT
TRBJ1-2 | TRBV11-2 | TRBD1 | NA | CASSQLTGRLSNYGYTF | TGTGCCAGCAGCCAGTTGACAGGGAGGCTCTCTAACTATGGCTACACCTTC
TRBJ2-1 | TRBV7-3 | TRBD2 | NA | CASSLEVAGAPGEQFF | TGTGCCAGCAGCTTAGAAGTAGCGGGAGCCCCGGGTGAGCAGTTCTTC
TRBJ1-6 | TRBV7-9 | NA | NA | CASTRVAGAENSPLHF | TGTGCCAGCACACGGGTGGCGGGAGCGGAGAATTCACCCCTCCACTTT
TRBJ2-7 | TRBV19 | TRBD2 | once | CASSIGAGVRYEQYF | TGTGCCAGTAGTATCGGAGCGGGAGTGAGGTACGAGCAGTACTTC
TRBJ1-1 | TRBV10-3 | NA | NA | CAISASQGLLNTEAFF | TGTGCCATCAGCGCATCCCAGGGTTTACTGAACACTGAAGCTTTCTTT
TRBJ1-1 | TRBV6-4 | NA | once | CASRGQNTEAFF | TGTGCCAGCAGGGGCCAGAACACTGAAGCTTTCTTT
TRBJ2-5 | TRBV9 | TRBD1 | few | CASSVAGTGGEETQYF | TGTGCCAGCAGCGTAGCGGGGACAGGGGGCGAAGAGACCCAGTACTTC
TRBJ1-2 | TRBV7-2 | TRBD1 | NA | CASSGQGEFYGYTF | TGTGCCAGCAGTGGACAGGGGGAGTTCTATGGCTACACCTTC
TRBJ1-1 | TRBV14 | NA | NA | CASSQEGLWNTEAFF | TGTGCCAGCAGCCAAGAGGGACTGTGGAACACTGAAGCTTTCTTT
TRBJ2-3 | TRBV5-6 | TRBD2 | NA | CATYRLAGALDTQYF | TGTGCCACTTATAGACTAGCGGGGGCCCTGGATACGCAGTATTTT
TRBJ2-7 | TRBV7-2 | NA | NA | CASSLLGAISEQYF | TGTGCCAGCAGCTTATTAGGGGCAATTTCCGAGCAGTACTTC